This T cell receptor beta chain was sequenced in a study of PD-L1 blockade in urothelial cancer. Study information: Blood gave a median approximately 150,000 T cells. Findings and limits, study-wide: Durable benefit accompanied greater 3-week expansion of tumor-associated blood clones.

Germline V CDR1 and CDR2: SGHTA, FQGNSA. The CDR3 loop spans 19 amino acids. The J segment lost 4 bases and the V segment lost 1 base, leaving 12 bases of the junction unmatched. On this clone itself: The antigen remains unidentified.

Each PCR reaction had synthetic TCR analog templates spiked into it. Profiled with immunoSEQ multiplex PCR; TCRdb holds only in-frame clones, not every one. This sample yields about 90,000 clones, of which more than 90% are seen a single time; approximately 9% belongs to the top ten. The sample consisted of PBMCs, taken around atezolizumab (anti-PD-L1) treatment. The chain combines TRBV7-2 with TRBJ2-1, with 11 bases identical to TRBD2. The TCR comes from a man aged 55 to 69 with urothelial cancer. Here the CDR3 reads CASSLVPTSGSLTYNEQFF. The CDR3 region has the DNA TGTGCCAGCAGCTTAGTCCCCACTAGCGGGAGTCTTACTTACAATGAGCAGTTCTTC.